This TCR beta chain was observed in a study of T cell responses to AZD1222 COVID-19 vaccine. The length of the CDR3 is 16 residues. Germline loops: CDR1 SGHTA, CDR2 FQGNSA. The V gene end was trimmed by 5 bases and the J gene end by 3 bases; junction bases not matched to a gene: 7. Second-dose schedules of about 4 or about 12 weeks were combined. The protocol was immunoSEQ multiplex PCR, while the TCRdb copy is restricted to in-frame clones and leaves out a portion. In the table there are 120,000 or so clones, approximately 94% of which are singletons. This material consisted of peripheral blood, taken 28 days after the second AZD1222 dose. V usage is TRBV7-2 and J usage is TRBJ2-7; 13 bases align to TRBD2. The receptor's source is an adult who received the AZD1222 COVID-19 vaccine. The CDR3 loop is CASSPWTSGGHYEQYF. CDR3 sequence (DNA): TGTGCCAGCAGCCCGTGGACTAGCGGGGGCCACTACGAGCAGTACTTC.